A few counts support the clone carrying this T cell receptor beta chain. The antigen is unknown. This sample was taken from a study of beta chain features in type 1 diabetes. Across the study: Healthy donors and patients showed comparable age, gender and cell yields.

Study-level findings and limits: The study found moderately but significantly shorter TCRB CDR3s in all four CD4+ subsets of Type 1 diabetes patients. In cDNA sequencing, cells with high TCR expression could be over-represented. Naive, central memory and regulatory TCRB repertoires appeared more similar among patients than healthy donors.

Expressed TCRB transcripts got sequenced, as all isolated RNA was reverse transcribed. Only in-frame clones appear in the TCRdb table, and some are missing; sequencing was by immunoSEQ multiplex PCR. The table lists about 350,000 clones, roughly a fifth of them singletons. Sequenced material: naive CD4+ T cells from blood. The source of this sequence is a woman between 18 and 29 years old in good health.

The CDR3 is CASSLEREGPYEQYF. Written as DNA, the CDR3 is TGTGCCAGCAGCCTTGAGCGGGAGGGCCCCTACGAGCAGTACTTC. This chain links TRBV4-2 with TRBJ2-7; 10 positions match TRBD2. V shed 4 bases, J shed 2 bases, and the junction held 5 bases outside the gene matches. CDR3 length: 15 residues. Germline lookup yields CDR1 LGHNA and CDR2 YNFKEQ.